This T cell receptor (beta chain) was recorded in a study of cytotoxic CD8 clonotypes in ibrutinib-treated CLL. Across the whole study: Of a cohort that held about a dozen relapsed/refractory and roughly 15 treatment-naive patients, fewer than 18 were IGHV unmutated. Findings of the study overall: Public clonotypes (which were uncommon) either contracted or remained stable on treatment. Clonality (at baseline) was higher than in age-matched healthy donors and tracked circulating CD8+ T-cell counts. Sustained-remission and progressing patients' sampling times differed.

After removal of 3 bases from V and 3 bases from J, the junction contained 8 bases not matched to a gene. The CDR3 loop spans 16 amino acids. Germline V lookup: CDR1 SGDLS, CDR2 YYNGEE. Regarding this clone: The target antigen is unknown.

Data came from immunoSEQ multiplex PCR; TCRdb stores just in-frame clones and leaves some out. The repertoire consists of some 200,000 clones, with approximately 68% occurring once and the leading ten covering roughly 13%. The chain uses TRBV9 and TRBJ1-4, with 7 positions matching TRBD1. This TCR derives from a human donor with chronic lymphocytic leukemia. Sequenced material: PBMCs, taken after 24 months of ibrutinib treatment. CDR3 amino acids: CASSAEGTVPNEKLFF. In DNA, the CDR3 is TGTGCCAGCAGCGCCGAAGGGACAGTACCTAATGAAAAACTGTTTTTT.